The present T cell receptor beta chain was sequenced within a study of T cell responses to AZD1222 COVID-19 vaccine. Clones were read by immunoSEQ multiplex PCR, and TCRdb kept only the in-frame ones, dropping some. Altogether some 110,000 clones are present, 70% to 90% being singletons, with the ten largest covering more than 4%. Whole-study findings and limits: Unmutated variant regions reportedly attract nearly half of all spike-specific TCRs.

This clone was seen only a few times. Its antigen is not identified. Specimen: peripheral blood, collected on day 0 of AZD1222 vaccination. The sequence was obtained from an adult in good health.

CDR3 nucleotides: TGTGCCACCAGTGACTCCCTGACCTACTCGGGCTACACCTTC. Residues: CATSDSLTYSGYTF. The chain combines TRBV24-1 with TRBJ1-2; no clear D gene. Germline V CDR1 and CDR2: KGHDR, SFDVKD. This CDR3 spans 14 amino acids. V was cut by 4 bases and J by 8 bases, with 16 bases left in between.